The sequence of this T cell receptor beta chain was determined in a study of regulatory T cells in long-lasting Graves disease. Study outcomes and limitations: Only peripheral blood was studied, not thyroid tissue.

The germline gives CDR1 SEHNR, CDR2 FQNEAQ (reference sequence). The CDR3 has 14 amino acids. V dropped 1 base and J dropped 5 bases, with 8 bases sitting between them. Time point noted: persistent/refractory GD, antithyroid drugs over 5 years with positive TRAb. Scientists built the TCR library using RNA that was extracted from PBMCs. As concerns this clonotype: Its antigen remains unknown.

TCR beta libraries were built with iRepertoire HTBI primers and Arm-PCR of CDR3 regions. TCRdb analysed the multiplex PCR reads with MiXCR anew, one entry per CDR3 protein. The table shows roughly 700,000 distinct CDR3 sequences, with 25% to 35% occurring only once. The source of this sequence is a female donor with Graves disease. The J gene is TRBJ1-4, the V gene TRBV7-9; weak D call: TRBD1 (5 bases). Sequencing used peripheral blood mononuclear cells (PBMCs), obtained when the disease was refractory, from a patient treated with antithyroid drugs. This CDR3 is CASSLGGKNEKLFF. For the CDR3, the DNA is TGTGCCAGCAGCTTAGGGGGGAAAAATGAAAAACTGTTTTTT.